One and the same sample provided the 27 T cell receptor beta chains below, sequenced in a study of CD8 T cells in ankylosing spondylitis. TCRdb recomputed calls from the 5' RACE reads with MiXCR, one row per CDR3 protein. The data contain some 270,000 distinct CDR3 sequences, roughly 32% of them singletons. Input material: blood, either unsorted or a sorted T cell fraction (not recorded which). Every receptor here comes from a male donor with ankylosing spondylitis or in good health (not recorded which).

The J gene is TRBJ2-5, the V gene TRBV29-1, with 10 bases matching TRBD1. J was trimmed by 7 bases and V by 5 bases; bases with no gene match: 7. Per germline, CDR1 SQVTM and CDR2 ANQGSEA. CDR3 length equals 13 residues. As DNA, the CDR3 is TGCAGCGTTCAACCGGGACAGGGGAGGACCCAGTACTTC. Translation: CSVQPGQGRTQYF. The full variable domain, with the rest looked up from reference TRBV29-1 and TRBJ2-5, is SAVISQKPSRDICQRGTSLTIQCQVDSQVTMMFWYRQQPGQSLTLIATANQGSEATYESGFVIDKFPISRPNLTFSTLTVSNMSPEDSSIYLCSVQPGQGRTQYFGPGTRLLVL.

CDR3 protein: CASGRLQGPYEQYF. The CDR3 DNA follows: TGTGCCAGCGGAAGGTTACAGGGGCCCTACGAGCAGTACTTC. The chain joins TRBV6-1 to TRBJ2-7, with 7 bases lining up with TRBD1. Germline V gene sequence: CDR1 MNHNS, CDR2 SASEGT. The CDR3 totals 14 residues. Losses at the gene ends were 8 bases for V and 2 bases for J; bases not matched to a gene: 9.

In this sample, this clonotype turned up a few times. V and J are TRBV12-3 or TRBV12-4 and TRBJ1-2, with TRBD1 matching over 9 bases. This CDR3 is built from 14 residues. V shed 6 bases, J shed 8 bases, and the junction held 10 bases outside the gene matches. The CDR3 nucleotides are TGTGCCAGCAGCCGCGGGACAGGGTTGGGCGGCTACACCTTC. As protein: CASSRGTGLGGYTF.

This clonotype was found a few times. This rearrangement joins TRBV10-2 to TRBJ2-7; D call uncertain. Trimming took off 5 bases at V and 3 bases at J, with 11 bases between the two ends. Germline assignment: CDR1 WSHSY and CDR2 SAAADI. This CDR3 region has 13 residues. CDR3 bases: TGCGCCAGCAGTTTTTCTCCAAACTACGAGCAGTACTTC. Its translation is CASSFSPNYEQYF.

This clonotype has more than one count but fewer than ten. The genes are TRBV20-1 and TRBJ1-4; 7 positions agree with TRBD1. The CDR3 is made up of 15 amino acids. Germline V gene data show CDR1 as DFQATT and CDR2 as SNEGSKA (reference sequence). J lost 8 bases, V lost 6 bases, and 15 bases had no gene match. The CDR3 region has the DNA TGCAGTGCAACGAATCCCGGGACAGAAGACGAAAAACTGTTTTTT. Encoded protein: CSATNPGTEDEKLFF.

There are a few counts of this clonotype. The chain employs TRBV20-1 and TRBJ2-6; 8 bases align to TRBD1. This CDR3 comprises 17 residues. Germline CDR1 and CDR2: DFQATT and SNEGSKA (reference sequence). After removal of 6 bases from V and 0 bases from J, the junction contained 10 bases not matched to a gene. In DNA form, the CDR3 reads TGCAGTGCACCTCCGACAGGGGAAAGCTCTGGGGCCAACGTCCTGACTTTC. This translates into CSAPPTGESSGANVLTF.

The CDR3 DNA follows: TGCAGTGCTAGAGATGCCGAGGCCCAGTACTTC. Translating it yields CSARDAEAQYF. The chain links TRBV20-1 to TRBJ2-5; D gene ambiguous. The V end lost 0 bases, the J end lost 9 bases, and 8 bases lay between the germline ends. The germline CDR1 and CDR2 sequences are DFQATT and SNEGSKA (reference sequence). This CDR3 has 11 amino acids.

This clonotype appeared a few times. The chain employs TRBV5-6 and TRBJ2-7, with a possible D match to TRBD1 (6 bases). This CDR3 has 13 amino acids. Germline lookup yields CDR1 SGHDT and CDR2 YYEEEE. V was trimmed by 4 bases and J by 5 bases, leaving 13 bases between them. The CDR3 loop reads CASSRGDIHEQYF. CDR3 DNA: TGTGCCAGCAGCAGAGGGGACATCCACGAGCAGTACTTC.

This chain uses TRBV29-1 with TRBJ2-6, with D possibly matching TRBD1 (6 bases). CDR3 length: 16 residues. CDR1 SQVTM and CDR2 ANQGSEA come from the germline V gene. V gave up 3 bases and J gave up 2 bases, with 14 bases separating them. CDR3 amino acids: CSVDSEGQPGANVLTF. The DNA of the CDR3 is TGCAGCGTTGATTCGGAAGGACAGCCTGGGGCCAACGTCCTGACTTTC.

The chain recombines TRBV3-1 with TRBJ2-5, with TRBD2 identical over 7 bases. With V trimmed by 5 bases and J by 2 bases, 5 bases remained unmatched. The CDR3 spans 14 residues. The germline V gene encodes CDR1 LGHDT and CDR2 YNNKEL (reference sequence). The CDR3 here is CASSTPAGQETQYF. Written as DNA, the CDR3 is TGTGCCAGCAGCACCCCAGCGGGGCAAGAGACCCAGTACTTC.

This clonotype was recorded a few times. The chain recombines TRBV6-5 with TRBJ2-1, with D maybe TRBD1 (7 bases). CDR1 MNHEY and CDR2 SVGAGI come from the germline V gene. The ends were cut back, 8 bases at V and 6 bases at J, with 11 bases in the middle. The CDR3 sequence is 12 residues long. The CDR3 protein is CASRRGPNEQFF. CDR3 DNA: TGTGCCAGCCGGAGGGGGCCCAATGAGCAGTTCTTC.

The CDR3 coding sequence is TGCGCCAGCGGACAGGAGCTCTCTTACGAGCAGTACTTC. Its translation is CASGQELSYEQYF. This chain connects TRBV5-1 to TRBJ2-7; 7 bases agree with TRBD1. Trimming removed 7 bases from V and 4 bases from J; junction bases left unmatched: 8. Germline CDR1 reads SGHRS; CDR2 reads YFSETQ. CDR3 size: 13 residues.

The rearrangement uses TRBV6-5 and TRBJ2-5; 7 positions match TRBD1. CDR3 length: 14 residues. V shed 3 bases and J 5 bases; nucleotides not matched to a gene: 6. Per the germline V gene, CDR1 is MNHEY and CDR2 is SVGAGI. Here the CDR3 reads CASSYTGVWETQYF. CDR3 coding DNA: TGTGCCAGCAGTTATACAGGGGTGTGGGAGACCCAGTACTTC.

This clonotype was found a few times. The CDR3 loop is CASSASDRGLYEQYF. The CDR3 DNA sequence: TGTGCCAGCAGCGCCTCTGACCGGGGGCTATACGAGCAGTACTTC. The chain joins TRBV9 to TRBJ2-7; perhaps D is TRBD1 or TRBD2 (6 bases each). Trimming removed 3 bases at V and 4 bases at J, with 17 bases between. This CDR3 has 15 amino acids. The germline gives CDR1 SGDLS, CDR2 YYNGEE.

V gene TRBV18 combines with J gene TRBJ2-3, with a tentative D call TRBD1 (6 bases). CDR1 KGHSH and CDR2 LQKENI come from the germline V gene. The CDR3 has 15 residues. V lost 3 bases to trimming and J lost 6 bases, with 16 bases between them. The CDR3 nucleotides are TGTGCCAGCTCACCGGGGGCCCAATCTCGCGATACGCAGTATTTT. Its translation: CASSPGAQSRDTQYF.

This clonotype was found a few times. CDR3 protein: CATSDVLGGPWNTGELFF. DNA for the CDR3: TGTGCCACCAGTGACGTTTTGGGGGGCCCATGGAACACCGGGGAGCTGTTTTTT. The rearrangement joins TRBV24-1 to TRBJ2-2; D tentatively fits TRBD1 or TRBD2 (6 bases each). Trimming pared 4 bases from V and 1 base from J, leaving 18 bases between. This CDR3 is 18 amino acids long. Germline V gives CDR1 KGHDR, CDR2 SFDVKD.

This clonotype was seen a handful of times. This chain links TRBV20-1 with TRBJ1-5, with 10 bases fitting TRBD1. Germline assignment: CDR1 DFQATT and CDR2 SNEGSKA (reference sequence). Germline trimming cut 3 bases from V and 5 bases from J; bases unmatched to any gene: 4. The CDR3 runs 14 residues. The CDR3: CSARPTGGDQPQHF. CDR3 DNA: TGCAGTGCTAGGCCGACAGGGGGCGATCAGCCCCAGCATTTT.

This CDR3 reads CASSPGLAGVEQFF. In DNA, the CDR3 is TGTGCCAGCAGCCCGGGGCTAGCGGGGGTTGAGCAGTTCTTC. The V and J genes are TRBV7-6 and TRBJ2-1; 10 bases line up with TRBD2. V gave up 5 bases and J gave up 9 bases; unmatched junction bases: 7. This CDR3 comprises 14 residues. Germline values: CDR1 SGHVS, CDR2 FNYEAQ.

The chain couples TRBV11-3 to TRBJ2-1; TRBD2 agrees at 14 bases. The CDR3 extends over 15 amino acids. Unmatched junction bases numbered 9, after V lost 4 bases and J lost 13 bases. Per the germline V gene, CDR1 is SGHNT and CDR2 is YENEEA. The CDR3 DNA is TGTGCCAGCAGCTGGACTAGCGGGGGGTCAGTCACTCAGTTCTTC. Its protein is CASSWTSGGSVTQFF.

J is TRBJ2-1 and V is TRBV5-1; D is perhaps TRBD1 (5 bases). The germline V and J ends were trimmed by 4 bases and 5 bases, with 10 bases remaining between them. The CDR3 consists of 13 residues. Germline assignment: CDR1 SGHRS and CDR2 YFSETQ. The DNA for the CDR3 is TGCGCCAGCAGCCCTTTGGACAACAATGAGCAGTTCTTC. Translated, it gives CASSPLDNNEQFF.

The chain combines TRBV20-1 with TRBJ2-3; the match to TRBD2 covers 11 bases. Germline V gene sequence: CDR1 DFQATT, CDR2 SNEGSKA (reference sequence). The V and J ends lost 6 bases and 4 bases, in that order; junction bases with no gene match: 9. The CDR3 sequence is 15 residues long. The CDR3 DNA sequence: TGCAGTGCACCCACTAGCGGGGGTAATTCAGATACGCAGTATTTT. Encoded protein: CSAPTSGGNSDTQYF.

This clonotype has more than one count but fewer than ten. The chain employs TRBV6-5 and TRBJ1-1; D is undetermined. Per germline, CDR1 MNHEY and CDR2 SVGAGI. The CDR3 extends over 16 amino acids. Trimming removed 2 bases at V and 10 bases at J, with 23 bases between. The CDR3 nucleotides read TGTGCCAGCAGTTACGACCTGGCCGACTCGGAATATGGAGCTTTCTTT. This translates into CASSYDLADSEYGAFF.

This sequence joins TRBV29-1 and TRBJ2-4; perhaps TRBD2 as D (6 bases). From germline, CDR1 is SQVTM and CDR2 ANQGSEA. The CDR3 runs to 15 residues. V lost 0 bases to trimming and J lost 3 bases, with 12 bases between them. The CDR3 reads CSVEDLWRGKNIQYF. CDR3 in DNA: TGCAGCGTTGAAGATCTGTGGAGGGGCAAAAACATTCAGTACTTC. The full variable domain, rest sourced from reference TRBV29-1 and TRBJ2-4, is SAVISQKPSRDICQRGTSLTIQCQVDSQVTMMFWYRQQPGQSLTLIATANQGSEATYESGFVIDKFPISRPNLTFSTLTVSNMSPEDSSIYLCSVEDLWRGKNIQYFGAGTRLSVL.

This clonotype has more than one count but fewer than ten. The rearrangement joins TRBV27 to TRBJ1-6, with D possibly TRBD1 on 6 matching bases. CDR1 and CDR2 (germline): MNHEY, SMNVEV (reference sequence). This CDR3 has 14 amino acids. Trimming removed 3 bases from V and 7 bases from J, with 10 bases in between. CDR3 DNA sequence: TGTGCCAGCAGTTTTTGGCAGGGGAATTCACCCCTCCACTTT. Encoded protein: CASSFWQGNSPLHF.

This clonotype has just a few counts. The chain uses TRBV6-1 and TRBJ1-5; D gene uncertain. CDR1 and CDR2 (germline): MNHNS, SASEGT. The CDR3 totals 14 residues. The V end was cut by 10 bases, the J end by 8 bases, with 21 bases between. The CDR3 loop reads CATTDLWAQEPQHF. The CDR3 DNA follows: TGTGCCACCACGGACCTCTGGGCTCAGGAGCCCCAGCATTTT.

The chain combines TRBV9 with TRBJ2-1, with D tentatively TRBD1 (5 bases). CDR1 is SGDLS and CDR2 is YYNGEE in the germline V gene. The V end lost 3 bases, the J end lost 4 bases, and 8 bases lay between the germline ends. The CDR3 has 13 amino acids. The CDR3 region is CASSEGDYNEQFF. The CDR3 DNA is TGTGCCAGCAGCGAAGGGGATTACAATGAGCAGTTCTTC.

V and J are TRBV20-1 and TRBJ2-7; 10 bases are shared with TRBD1. V gave up 2 bases and J gave up 4 bases; unmatched junction bases: 5. The CDR3 extends over 14 amino acids. The germline V gene has CDR1 DFQATT and CDR2 SNEGSKA (reference sequence). The DNA of the CDR3 is TGCAGTGCTAGACCGGGACAGGGGATGTACGAGCAGTACTTC. It is translated as CSARPGQGMYEQYF.